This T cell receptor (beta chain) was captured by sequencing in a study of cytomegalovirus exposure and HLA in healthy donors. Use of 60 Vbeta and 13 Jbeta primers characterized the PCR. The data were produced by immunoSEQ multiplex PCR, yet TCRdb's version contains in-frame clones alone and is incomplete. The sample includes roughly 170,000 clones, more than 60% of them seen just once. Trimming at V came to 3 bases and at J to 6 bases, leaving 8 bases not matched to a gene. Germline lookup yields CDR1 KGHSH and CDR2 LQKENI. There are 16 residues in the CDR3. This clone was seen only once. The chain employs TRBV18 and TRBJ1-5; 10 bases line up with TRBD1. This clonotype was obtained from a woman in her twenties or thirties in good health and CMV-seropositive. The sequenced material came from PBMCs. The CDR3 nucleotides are TGTGCCAGCTCACCGGGACAGGGGACCCAAAGTCAGCCCCAGCATTTT. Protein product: CASSPGQGTQSQPQHF.